Listed below are T cell receptor beta chains from one sample, sequenced in a study of T cell changes during pregnancy in multiple sclerosis. Clones were read by immunoSEQ multiplex PCR, and TCRdb kept only the in-frame ones, dropping some. The profile shows under 50,000 clones, more than 85% of them singletons. The material sequenced was CD8+ T cells from peripheral blood mononuclear cells, taken in the third trimester of pregnancy. These receptors were taken from a female donor with multiple sclerosis, enrolled in a pregnancy study. CDR3s include the opening cysteine and the closing phenylalanine or tryptophan.

v_call | cdr3_aa
TRBV9 | CASGQTPGAYEQYF
TRBV28 | CASSSGEDSTDTQYF
TRBV4-1 | CASSQHRDNYEQYF
TRBV11-3 | CASSLGPEAFF
TRBV19 | CASKETGGINEQFF
TRBV7-2 | CASSLALAGVSSYNEQFF
TRBV11-2 | CASSYRDRIPYEQYF
TRBV13 | CASSLALAGASYEQYF
TRBV29-1 | CSVRSDRDFGYTF
TRBV28 | CASSLPGTSWQQGQYF
TRBV30 | CAWSDSLDTQYF
TRBV28 | CASSHRGPELETQYF
TRBV19 | CASRWLHPSTDTQYF
TRBV4-3 | CASSQERFNTQYF
TRBV7-9 | CATTGTGELFF
TRBV27 | CASSLIMEDIQYF
TRBV30 | CAWSVVASGRGETQYF
TRBV4-3 | CASSQDFGTDNYGYTF
TRBV27 | CASSRGDTQYF
TRBV4-2 | CASSQRRDRGLNTEAFF
TRBV27 | CASSWGGSSYEQYF
TRBV19 | CASSIVVGRRENYNEQFF
TRBV5-1 | CASSGGLAPNEQFF
TRBV27 | CASRRGRALNNEQFF
TRBV6-4 | CASSDSGGLDTQYF
TRBV30 | CAWNAGSYDYEQYF
TRBV5-1 | CASSPQGGPYGYTF
TRBV25-1 | CASSGTSAGPYNEQFF
TRBV7-8 | CASSLVGLAGPEQYF
TRBV30 | CAWTPGVYNEQFF
TRBV15 | CATSELAGPYEQFF
TRBV10-3 | CAISEAGVTYNEQFF
TRBV6-5 | CASTLTGGAQETQYF
TRBV7-3 | CASSLSGSGRVNEQFF
TRBV5-1 | CASSQGSGSFF
TRBV19 | CASSIGGQDSYEQYF
TRBV18 | CASSPSAESYNEQFF
TRBV27 | CASSLRGARYNEQFF
TRBV7-9 | CASRDSSEHNEQFF
TRBV6-1 | CASSRLAEGPGELFF
TRBV13 | CASSRDRAHTGELFF
TRBV19 | CASSTAGTGGEAFF
TRBV6-6 | CASSYPRTSGLHEQFF
TRBV5-6 | CASSLLFTDSEPYEQYF
TRBV27 | CASSPGDRGYEQYF
TRBV27 | CASSFTLAGSPYEQYF
TRBV6-5 | CASSPGQGPYNEQFF
TRBV7-9 | CASSLLSLVQFF
TRBV6-5 | CASSAGGTGRPQHF
TRBV7-9 | CASDDRGDRGSNYGYTF
TRBV29-1 | CSVAASGKYNEQFF
TRBV27 | CASSSSMGRNEQFF
TRBV27 | CASSRFGGELHGKLFF
TRBV27 | CASSLSLRGLNEQFF
TRBV4-3 | CASSQDQGAWETQYF
TRBV27 | CASLDRGEQYF